A single sample is the source of the 7 T cell receptor beta chains below, sequenced in a study of T cell changes during pregnancy in multiple sclerosis. The table came from immunoSEQ multiplex PCR; TCRdb's copy has only in-frame clones and leaves some out. The data contain fewer than 85,000 clones, approximately 94% of them singletons. The sequencing here drew on peripheral blood, taken after pregnancy. The receptors were gathered from a female donor in good health, enrolled as a control in a pregnancy study.

This clone was picked up one time. The gene calls are TRBV7-9 and TRBJ2-7; TRBD2 agrees at 8 bases. Germline V gene sequence: CDR1 SEHNR, CDR2 FQNEAQ (reference sequence). The CDR3 consists of 16 residues. J was trimmed by 5 bases and V by 5 bases; bases with no gene match: 14. CDR3 region: CASSLPARGGIHEQYF. The CDR3 region has the DNA TGTGCCAGCAGCCTCCCCGCCCGGGGGGGGATTCACGAGCAGTACTTC.

The chain links TRBV11-3 to TRBJ2-5; the match to TRBD2 covers 14 bases. The CDR3 is made up of 16 amino acids. From germline, CDR1 is SGHNT and CDR2 YENEEA. V lost 4 bases to trimming and J lost 2 bases; unmatched junction nucleotides: 3. The CDR3 is CASSSWTSGGQETQYF. CDR3 sequence (DNA): TGTGCCAGCAGCTCTTGGACTAGCGGGGGGCAAGAGACCCAGTACTTC.

The chain couples TRBV7-2 to TRBJ2-2; D gene uncertain. Per the germline V gene, CDR1 is SGHTA and CDR2 is FQGNSA. Deletions cut 5 bases from V and 4 bases from J, with 11 bases between. This CDR3 is 14 amino acids long. CDR3 sequence reads: CASSPIRSTGELFF. The CDR3 DNA follows: TGTGCCAGCAGCCCAATCCGCAGCACCGGGGAGCTGTTTTTT.

V usage is TRBV18 and J usage is TRBJ2-5; D unclear. Germline CDR1 reads KGHSH; CDR2 reads LQKENI. The CDR3 consists of 12 residues. Between the trimmed V and J ends, which lost 2 bases and 3 bases, there was a span of 4 bases. Here the CDR3 reads CASSPGEETQYF. The CDR3 DNA reads TGTGCCAGCTCACCAGGAGAAGAGACCCAGTACTTC.

The V call is TRBV10-3, the J call TRBJ2-3; 9 nucleotides agree with TRBD2. The CDR3 contains 15 residues. Trimming took 11 bases from V and 4 from J; bases not matched to a gene: 13. Germline assignment: CDR1 ENHRY and CDR2 SYGVKD. CDR3 loop: CAHSVQAGGADTQYF. The CDR3 DNA is TGTGCCCACAGCGTTCAAGCGGGAGGTGCAGATACGCAGTATTTT.

The CDR3 DNA reads TGTGCCAGCAGCCTAGGACTAGCGGCAGATACGCAGTATTTT. It codes for CASSLGLAADTQYF. The chain has TRBV7-3 and TRBJ2-3, with TRBD2 matching over 10 bases. Germline CDR1 reads SGHTA; CDR2 reads FQGTGA. The CDR3 is 14 amino acids. J gave up 4 bases and V 5 bases, and 3 bases lay outside the gene matches.

This clone was picked up one time. The chain is built from TRBV7-3 and TRBJ2-2; 8 positions agree with TRBD2. V shed 1 base and J 4 bases; nucleotides not matched to a gene: 5. The CDR3 covers 16 residues. The germline gives CDR1 SGHTA, CDR2 FQGTGA. The CDR3 coding sequence is TGTGCCAGCAGCTTAAGTACGGGAGGGCTCACCGGGGAGCTGTTTTTT. Translation: CASSLSTGGLTGELFF.